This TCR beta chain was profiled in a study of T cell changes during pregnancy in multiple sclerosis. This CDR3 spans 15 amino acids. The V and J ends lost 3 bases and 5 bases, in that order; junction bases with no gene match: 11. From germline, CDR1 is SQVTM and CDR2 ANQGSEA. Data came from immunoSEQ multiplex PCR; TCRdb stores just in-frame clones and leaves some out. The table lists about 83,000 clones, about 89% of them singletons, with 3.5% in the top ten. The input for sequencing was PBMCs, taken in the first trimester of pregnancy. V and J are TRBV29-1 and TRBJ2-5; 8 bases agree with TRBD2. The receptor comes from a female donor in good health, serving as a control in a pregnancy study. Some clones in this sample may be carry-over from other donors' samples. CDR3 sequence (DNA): TGCAGCGTTGAGGAGAGCGGGGGTGGTTGGGAGACCCAGTACTTC. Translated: CSVEESGGGWETQYF.